Listed below are T cell receptor beta chains from one sample, sequenced in a study of shared clonotypes between healthy human individuals. TCRdb's copy holds only in-frame clones and misses some; the assay was immunoSEQ multiplex PCR. The sample shows around 2.5 million clones, 80% to 95% of them seen only once. Sequencing used naive CD4+ T cells from PBMCs. The receptors come from a man aged 18 to 35 in good health. Some clones in this sample may be carry-over from other donors' samples. The CDR3 runs from the conserved cysteine through the conserved F or W. D genes are given only for firm matches. Clone size appears in some rows only: once, few, many, or a class for an expanded clone.

clone_size	v_call	j_call	d_call	cdr3_nt	cdr3_aa
-	TRBV28	TRBJ2-1	TRBD2	TGTGCCAGCAGTTTAAGTAGCGGGAGCGATGAGCAGTTCTTC	CASSLSSGSDEQFF
-	TRBV5-6	TRBJ2-1	TRBD2	TGTGCCAGCAGCGCTAGCGGGAAGCATGTTGTAGATGAGCAGTTCTTC	CASSASGKHVVDEQFF
-	TRBV7-3	TRBJ2-3	TRBD2	TGTGCCAGCAGCCCCCAAGGGTTCAGGGCGGGGGTCGGTGGTACGCAGTATTTT	CASSPQGFRAGVGGTQYF
-	TRBV30	TRBJ2-5	-	TGTGCCTGGAGTGTGGGGAAAGAGACCCAGTACTTC	CAWSVGKETQYF
-	TRBV29-1	TRBJ1-1	TRBD1	TGCAGCGTTGCACGGGACAGGGGGAGCACTGAAGCTTTCTTT	CSVARDRGSTEAFF
-	TRBV5-1	TRBJ2-2	-	TGCGCCAGCAGCTTGGTCCGGCCGAACACCGGGGAGCTGTTTTTT	CASSLVRPNTGELFF
-	TRBV6-5	TRBJ2-7	-	TGTGCCAGCAGCCACCCCAAGGCCGCTTTTTACGAGCAGTACTTC	CASSHPKAAFYEQYF
-	TRBV18	TRBJ2-7	TRBD1	TGTGCCAGCTCAGAGCCGGGACAGGGGTATATAGAGCAGTACTTC	CASSEPGQGYIEQYF
-	TRBV28	TRBJ2-1	TRBD1	TGTGCCAGCAGTTTGGGGACAGGGGCTTTCATTTATGATGAGCAGTTCTTC	CASSLGTGAFIYDEQFF
-	TRBV7-3	TRBJ1-3	-	TGTGCCAGCAGCTTAGCGAGGGCCATTGGATCTGGAAACACCATATATTTT	CASSLARAIGSGNTIYF
-	TRBV2	TRBJ2-5	-	TGTGCCAGCAGTGACAAAATGGACGGACAGACCCAGTACTTC	CASSDKMDGQTQYF
-	TRBV11-2	TRBJ2-5	TRBD2	TGTGCCAGCAGCAAAAGACTAGCGGGACAAGAGACCCAGTACTTC	CASSKRLAGQETQYF
-	TRBV5-4	TRBJ2-3	TRBD2	TGTGCCAGCAGCTTGGGACGGCCGGGACTAGCGGGAGATACGCAGTATTTT	CASSLGRPGLAGDTQYF
-	TRBV2	TRBJ1-5	TRBD1	TGTGCCAGCAGCGCAGACAGGGACCAGCCCCAGCATTTT	CASSADRDQPQHF
few	TRBV5-1	TRBJ1-1	-	TGCGCCAGCACCCCGGCAGTTAACACTGAAGCTTTCTTT	CASTPAVNTEAFF
-	TRBV18	TRBJ1-1	TRBD1	TGTGCCAGCTCACCGGGACAGGGGATTATGAACACTGAAGCTTTCTTT	CASSPGQGIMNTEAFF
-	TRBV9	TRBJ2-7	-	TGTGCCAGCAGCGTAGCGTCGATTTCCTACGAGCAGTACTTC	CASSVASISYEQYF
-	TRBV9	TRBJ1-2	-	TGTGCCAGCACCGCCAGCGGGGTAGGTGGGGTAGGCTACACCTTC	CASTASGVGGVGYTF
-	TRBV7-2	TRBJ1-3	-	TGTGCCAGCAGCCCAGGCGGGTCTGGAAACACCATATATTTT	CASSPGGSGNTIYF
once	TRBV7-3	TRBJ1-1	-	TGTGCCAGCAGCCTAAACATTGGAGGACGGAACACTGAAGCTTTCTTT	CASSLNIGGRNTEAFF
-	TRBV5-6	TRBJ2-3	-	TGTGCCAGCACCTTTCGAGGGGCAGATACGCAGTATTTT	CASTFRGADTQYF
-	TRBV6-1	TRBJ1-3	-	TGTGCCAGCAGTGAGCAGCCCTCTGGAAACACCATATATTTT	CASSEQPSGNTIYF
-	TRBV25-1	TRBJ1-1	-	TGTGCCAGCAGTGATCCCTTTTTACCGAACACTGAAGCTTTCTTT	CASSDPFLPNTEAFF
-	TRBV11-2	TRBJ1-2	-	TGTGCCAGCAGCAGGGGAAACTATGGCTACACCTTC	CASSRGNYGYTF
-	TRBV6-5	TRBJ1-1	TRBD1	TGTGCCAGCAGTTTCGGGACAGGGGCTGAAGCTTTCTTT	CASSFGTGAEAFF
-	TRBV28	TRBJ2-7	-	TGTGCCAGCAGAGGTAGCGTAACGGCCTACGAGCAGTACTTC	CASRGSVTAYEQYF
-	TRBV7-2	TRBJ1-1	-	TGTGCCAGCAGGCACCCCCAGGGGCTCAACACTGAAGCTTTCTTT	CASRHPQGLNTEAFF
-	TRBV19	TRBJ2-1	-	TGTGCCAGTAGCACCGGACAGCGAAATGAGCAGTTCTTC	CASSTGQRNEQFF
-	TRBV4-1	TRBJ2-5	TRBD1	TGCGCCAGCAGCCGGGGACAGGGGATTGTTGAAGAGACCCAGTACTTC	CASSRGQGIVEETQYF
-	TRBV6-4	TRBJ2-1	-	TGTGCCAGCAGTGACTCGGAACTGGGGTACAATGAGCAGTTCTTC	CASSDSELGYNEQFF
-	TRBV19	TRBJ2-7	-	TGTGCCAGTAGTACCAGACAGGGCGGACTAGCCTACGAGCAGTACTTC	CASSTRQGGLAYEQYF
-	TRBV28	TRBJ1-3	TRBD1	TGTGCCAGCAGTTCAAACACAGGGGTATCTTTGAACACCATATATTTT	CASSSNTGVSLNTIYF
-	TRBV9	TRBJ2-2	-	TGTGCCAGCAGCGTAACCACCGGGGAGCTGTTTTTT	CASSVTTGELFF
-	TRBV9	TRBJ1-2	-	TGTGCCAGCAGCCCCCTTGGCGGGGAGGACTATGGCTACACCTTC	CASSPLGGEDYGYTF
-	TRBV5-1	TRBJ1-2	-	TGCGCCAGCAGCTTGGAAAAAGGTTATATAACCTTC	CASSLEKGYITF
-	TRBV2	TRBJ2-7	-	TGTGCCAGCACCCTAGTAACAGATCTCTACGAGCAGTACTTC	CASTLVTDLYEQYF
-	TRBV7-6	TRBJ2-7	TRBD2	TGTGCCAGCAGCTTAGCGGTCCTAGCGGGAGGCAGCTACGAGCAGTACTTC	CASSLAVLAGGSYEQYF
-	TRBV5-6	TRBJ2-5	-	TGTGCCAGCAGCTTGGACATCCAAGAGACCCAGTACTTC	CASSLDIQETQYF
-	TRBV28	TRBJ2-7	-	TGTGCCAGCAGGAGGTCCTACGAGCAGTACTTC	CASRRSYEQYF
-	TRBV28	TRBJ1-5	-	TGTGCCAGCAGCCCCAGGGCCTTCCGGGACATCCGCAATCAGCCCCAGCATTTT	CASSPRAFRDIRNQPQHF
-	TRBV6-6	TRBJ1-1	TRBD1	TGTGCCAGCAGCCCAGGGGGCGAGAGCACTGAAGCTTTCTTT	CASSPGGESTEAFF
-	TRBV6-1	TRBJ1-2	TRBD1	TGTGCCAGCGTGAAAATCACTCGGACAGGGACCGGCTACACCTTC	CASVKITRTGTGYTF
-	TRBV4-3	TRBJ2-1	-	TGCGCCAGCAGCCAAGGAACGGGAGTGTACGCCTACAATGAGCAGTTCTTC	CASSQGTGVYAYNEQFF
-	TRBV11-2	TRBJ2-1	-	TGTGCCAGCAGCACACGGACAGTCGAATCCTCCTACAATGAGCAGTTCTTC	CASSTRTVESSYNEQFF
-	TRBV5-4	TRBJ1-2	-	TGTGCCAGCAGCTCGACCCGCGGTCCCAACAGGACCTTC	CASSSTRGPNRTF
-	TRBV20-1	TRBJ2-5	-	TGCAGTGCTGGGGACCAAGAGACCCAGTACTTC	CSAGDQETQYF
-	TRBV4-3	TRBJ1-1	-	TGCGCCAGCAGCCAAGATCAAGGGCTTGAAGCTTTCTTT	CASSQDQGLEAFF
-	TRBV5-1	TRBJ2-1	-	TGCGCCAGCAGCTTGAGAGGGAGCTCCTACAATGAGCAGTTCTTC	CASSLRGSSYNEQFF
few	TRBV19	TRBJ1-1	-	TGTGCCAGTAATCAGAACACTGAAGCTTTCTTT	CASNQNTEAFF
-	TRBV21-1	TRBJ1-4	-	TGTGCCAGCAGCAAGGGGGCAGGACCTGCAACTAATGAAAAACTGTTTTTT	CASSKGAGPATNEKLFF
-	TRBV5-4	TRBJ2-7	TRBD1	TGTGCCAGCAGCTCGAAGGGACAGGGGGTACCCTTCGAGCAGTACTTC	CASSSKGQGVPFEQYF
-	TRBV7-2	TRBJ2-5	-	TGTGCCAGCAGCTTAGTCTGGAAAGGGACTGAGACCCAGTACTTC	CASSLVWKGTETQYF
-	TRBV28	TRBJ2-7	TRBD2	TGTGCCAGCACCGGGGGGGGGCGGCGGAGTAGCGAGCAGTACTTC	CASTGGGRRSSEQYF
-	TRBV20-1	TRBJ2-1	-	TGCAGTGCAGGCTCCTACAATGAGCAGTTCTTC	CSAGSYNEQFF